This is a list of T cell receptor beta chains from one sample in a study of vaccination effects on CD4 cells after COVID-19. Only in-frame clones appear in the TCRdb table, and some are missing; sequencing was by immunoSEQ multiplex PCR. The data show approximately 47,000 clones, 76% seen once. The antigens these receptors bind are not known. The specimen comprised CD4+ T cells from PBMCs cultured without peptide, sampled before COVID-19 vaccination. These receptors all come from a human donor who had a prior SARS-CoV-2 infection. Each CDR3 is given with its conserved first and last residue. Fields, in order: D gene, V gene, clone size, J gene, CDR3 DNA, CDR3 protein. D genes are given only for firm matches. Not all rows give a size; the values are once, few, many and, for expanded clones, a class.

TRBD2	TRBV4-2	NA	TRBJ2-7	TGTGCCAGCAGCCAAGATCTGGCGGGGGGATACCCCTACGAGCAGTACTTC	CASSQDLAGGYPYEQYF
NA	TRBV5-1	NA	TRBJ2-3	TGCGCCAGCAGCTTGGGTCTTTCAGACGGCACAGATACGCAGTATTTT	CASSLGLSDGTDTQYF
TRBD1	TRBV2	once	TRBJ1-5	TGTGCCAGCAGTGGGACAGGGGGCAGTCAGCCCCAGCATTTT	CASSGTGGSQPQHF
TRBD1	TRBV5-1	NA	TRBJ2-3	TGCGCCAGCAGCTACCCCGGACAGGGGGCCGATACGCAGTATTTT	CASSYPGQGADTQYF
NA	TRBV7-2	NA	TRBJ2-5	TGTGCCAGCACCGCCGGGGGGCGGGAGTGGGAGACCCAGTACTTC	CASTAGGREWETQYF
NA	TRBV3-1/TRBV3-2	NA	TRBJ1-1	TGTGCCAGCACTCCAAGCTTGATGAACACTGAAGCTTTCTTT	CASTPSLMNTEAFF
NA	TRBV11-3	NA	TRBJ2-3	TGTGCCAGCAGCTTAGGTCTCACAGATACGCAGTATTTT	CASSLGLTDTQYF
NA	TRBV10-3	once	TRBJ1-1	TGTGCCATCAGTGTCGCGGGTAGGGGGACTGAAGCTTTCTTT	CAISVAGRGTEAFF
NA	TRBV5-6	NA	TRBJ2-7	TGTGCCAGCAGCCCTGGGGCAGACTACGAGCAGTACTTC	CASSPGADYEQYF
NA	TRBV6-1	NA	TRBJ2-3	TGTGCCAGCAGTGAGTCGGCCACAGATACGCAGTATTTT	CASSESATDTQYF
NA	TRBV9	NA	TRBJ1-6	TGTGCCAGCAGCGACCCAATTTGGCAGAATAATTCACCCCTCCACTTT	CASSDPIWQNNSPLHF
TRBD2	TRBV2	NA	TRBJ2-1	TGTGCCAGCAGTCGACTAGACAGGGTTGGGGAGACTAGCGGGAGATTGTCCTACAATGAGCAGTTCTTC	CASSRLDRVGETSGRLSYNEQFF
TRBD2	TRBV4-1	once	TRBJ2-3	TGCGCCAGCAGCCTTTCAAAGATATCTTCGCGGCTAGCGGGAGATAGCACAGATACGCAGTATTTT	CASSLSKISSRLAGDSTDTQYF
TRBD1	TRBV6-5	NA	TRBJ1-1	TGTGCCAGCAGAGAGCGCGACAGGGGTTGGGCTTTCTTT	CASRERDRGWAFF
TRBD1	TRBV23-1	NA	TRBJ1-1	TGCGGGGAGGGGGCGCGGGAAACTGAAGCTTTCTTT	CGEGARETEAFF
TRBD2	TRBV15	NA	TRBJ2-2	TGTGCCACCAGCAGGGGACGGGAGGGAACCGGGGAGCTGTTTTTT	CATSRGREGTGELFF
TRBD2	TRBV6-4	once	TRBJ2-1	TGTGCCAGCAGCCGACTAGCGGGAGGCCTGGGGGGGGAGCAGTTCTTC	CASSRLAGGLGGEQFF
NA	TRBV5-1	NA	TRBJ1-3	TGCGCCAGCAGCTCGGACGCTGAGTACTTTGGGGACACCATATATTTT	CASSSDAEYFGDTIYF
NA	TRBV18	NA	TRBJ1-1	TGTGCCAGCTCACCAGTCGGGCAGTTAAACACTGAAGCTTTCTTT	CASSPVGQLNTEAFF
NA	TRBV30	few	TRBJ1-5	TGTGCCTGGAGTGTGCCCAATAGCAATCAGCCCCAGCATTTT	CAWSVPNSNQPQHF
TRBD2	TRBV6-5	NA	TRBJ2-1	TGTGCCAGCAGTTACTCTAGGGGACTAGAGCAGTTCTTC	CASSYSRGLEQFF
NA	TRBV2	NA	TRBJ1-3	TGTGCCAGCAGCTCCAGCTCTGGAAACACCATATATTTT	CASSSSSGNTIYF
NA	TRBV10-2	NA	TRBJ1-3	TGCGCCAGCAGTAATACAGGGACCACTGGAAACACCATATATTTT	CASSNTGTTGNTIYF
NA	TRBV20-1	NA	TRBJ2-2	TGCAGTGCTAGTAGAAGCCAGGGCAGCGGGGAGCTGTTTTTT	CSASRSQGSGELFF
NA	TRBV6-8	NA	TRBJ1-6	TGTGCCAGCAGTTACGCTGGGATCTCCTATAATTCACCCCTCCACTTT	CASSYAGISYNSPLHF
TRBD1	TRBV27	NA	TRBJ1-2	TGTGCCAGCAGTTTATCCACAGGGGGGCTTAACTATGGCTACACCTTC	CASSLSTGGLNYGYTF
NA	TRBV11-3	NA	TRBJ2-3	TGTGCCAGCAGCTTAGGCGGTAACACAGATACGCAGTATTTT	CASSLGGNTDTQYF